A single sample is the source of the 15 T cell receptor beta chains below, sequenced in a study of T cells in Graves' hyperthyroidism and ophthalmopathy. Amplified TCR beta CDR3 regions derived from RNA transcripts. The HTBI primer set drove a first-round RT-PCR of the TCR CDR3. Each CDR3 protein gets one entry after TCRdb re-called the multiplex PCR reads with MiXCR. The sample lists fewer than 400,000 distinct CDR3 sequences; around 15% were seen once. Sequenced sample: blood. Every receptor here comes from a middle-aged man with Graves' ophthalmopathy.

This clonotype occurred many times. This rearrangement joins TRBV11-3 to TRBJ2-1; weak D call: TRBD2 (6 bases). V shed 4 bases and J shed 5 bases, with 9 bases lying between them. CDR1 is SGHNT, CDR2 YENEEA, per germline. CDR3 length: 13 amino acids. The CDR3 sequence is CASSSRENNEQFF. In DNA, the CDR3 is TGTGCCAGCAGCTCCCGGGAGAACAATGAGCAGTTCTTC. Together with reference TRBV11-3 and TRBJ2-1, the CDR3 gives the full variable domain: EAGVVQSPRYKIIEKKQPVAFWCNPISGHNTLYWYLQNLGQGPELLIRYENEEAVDDSQLPKDRFSAERLKGVDSTLKIQPAELGDSAVYLCASSSRENNEQFFGPGTRLTVL.

The table lists this clonotype with many counts. CDR3 region: CASSLGDSDTDTQYF. The CDR3 region has the DNA TGTGCCAGCAGTTTAGGTGACAGCGACACAGATACGCAGTATTTT. This chain links TRBV12-3 or TRBV12-4 with TRBJ2-3, with D perhaps matching TRBD1 (5 bases). The CDR3 runs 15 residues. The V gene lost 1 base and the J gene lost 2 bases, with 10 bases spanning the gap.

This clonotype was recorded many times. The chain is built from TRBV18 and TRBJ1-3; no clear D gene. V was trimmed by 2 bases and J by 4 bases, leaving 6 bases between them. Germline CDR1 KGHSH, CDR2 LQKENI. The CDR3 sequence is 13 residues long. The CDR3 nucleotides are TGTGCCAGCTCACCAGGGAACGGAAACACCATATATTTT. It codes for CASSPGNGNTIYF.

The chain has TRBV3-1 and TRBJ2-7; D unresolved. The CDR3 has 14 residues. V gave up 5 bases and J gave up 2 bases, with 13 bases separating them. Germline lookup yields CDR1 LGHDT and CDR2 YNNKEL (reference sequence). The CDR3 region has the DNA TGTGCCAGCAGCGGGCAGGTTGTACCCTACGAGCAGTACTTC. Translated, it gives CASSGQVVPYEQYF.

The rearrangement joins TRBV4-2 to TRBJ1-2; D gene uncertain. Germline CDR1 is LGHNA and CDR2 is YNFKEQ. V lost 1 base and J lost 9, with 12 bases in between. This CDR3 spans 13 amino acids. CDR3 in DNA: TGTGCCAGCAGCCAAGTGGAGACGATAAGCTACACCTTC. Translated, it gives CASSQVETISYTF.

The table lists this clonotype with a few counts. The chain joins TRBV10-3 to TRBJ2-1; possible D gene TRBD2, 5 bases. Germline CDR1 ENHRY, CDR2 SYGVKD. The CDR3 length is 16 residues. With 4 bases removed from V and 5 bases from J, the gap between germline ends came to 18 bases. The chain's CDR3 is CAISAAEVYRDNEQFF. Here the CDR3 DNA reads TGTGCCATCAGTGCCGCGGAGGTCTACCGGGACAATGAGCAGTTCTTC.

DNA of the CDR3: TGTGCCAGTAGTATGCTAGCGGGACCCACCGGGGAGCTGTTTTTT. Protein: CASSMLAGPTGELFF. The rearrangement uses TRBV19 and TRBJ2-2, with TRBD2 matching over 9 bases. The CDR3 extends over 15 amino acids. V dropped 3 bases and J dropped 4; count of bases not matched to a gene: 3. The germline V gene has CDR1 LNHDA and CDR2 SQIVND (reference sequence).

In this sample, this clonotype turned up many times. This chain joins TRBV20-1 and TRBJ2-5; D remains unclear. CDR1 DFQATT and CDR2 SNEGSKA come from the germline V gene (reference sequence). The CDR3 covers 14 residues. Trimming stripped 3 bases from V and 9 bases from J, with 20 bases between. CDR3 DNA: TGCAGTGCTAGTCTGATCGTGGCAGAAGCTCCCCAGTACTTC. Residues: CSASLIVAEAPQYF.

Many counts were recorded for this clonotype. The chain combines TRBV3-1 with TRBJ1-3; no firm D call. The CDR3 is 15 residues long. The V end lost 0 bases, the J end lost 3 bases, and 9 bases lay between the germline ends. Germline-derived CDR1 and CDR2 are LGHDT and YNNKEL (reference sequence). CDR3 loop: CASSQDILGGNTIYF. DNA for the CDR3: TGTGCCAGCAGCCAAGACATCCTGGGTGGAAACACCATATATTTT.

The J gene is TRBJ1-1, the V gene TRBV6-1, with D tentatively TRBD1 (6 bases). The CDR3 has 14 residues. V was trimmed by 6 bases and J by 2 bases, leaving 13 bases between them. In germline, CDR1 is MNHNS, CDR2 SASEGT. The CDR3 coding sequence is TGTGCCAGCAGCGCTCAGGGGTTTAACACTGAAGCTTTCTTT. It yields the protein CASSAQGFNTEAFF.

This clonotype was recorded many times. The chain couples TRBV28 to TRBJ1-4; D ambiguous. Germline CDR1 MDHEN, CDR2 SYDVKM. The CDR3 has 15 amino acids. Trimming pared 6 bases from V and 8 bases from J, leaving 19 bases between. In DNA form, the CDR3 reads TGTGCCAGCAGCCCCATTATAGAGGCCGGCGAAAAACTGTTTTTT. This codes for CASSPIIEAGEKLFF.

This clonotype turned up a few times. The chain joins TRBV29-1 to TRBJ2-1; a possible D gene is TRBD2 (6 bases). The CDR3 runs to 13 residues. V lost 6 bases, J lost 1 base, and 10 bases lay in between. CDR1 is SQVTM, CDR2 ANQGSEA, per germline. CDR3 in DNA: TGCAGCGTAAATAGCGGTTCCTACAATGAGCAGTTCTTC. Amino acids: CSVNSGSYNEQFF.

This chain uses TRBV11-2 with TRBJ1-1, with 11 positions matching TRBD1. J was trimmed by 11 bases and V by 5 bases; bases with no gene match: 7. The germline V gene has CDR1 SGHAT and CDR2 FQNNGV. The CDR3 is made up of 13 amino acids. The CDR3 bases are TGTGCCAGCAGCCCCGGGACAGGGGGACGGGCTTTCTTT. The encoded protein is CASSPGTGGRAFF.

This clonotype occurred many times. This chain uses TRBV7-9 with TRBJ2-6; unclear D gene. Per germline, CDR1 SEHNR and CDR2 FQNEAQ (reference sequence). Trimming took 1 base from V and 1 from J, leaving 2 bases between them. This CDR3 is built from 14 residues. The DNA for the CDR3 is TGTGCCAGCAGCTTAGAGTCTGGGGCCAACGTCCTGACTTTC. Residues: CASSLESGANVLTF. The whole variable domain, remainder taken from reference TRBV7-9 and TRBJ2-6, is DTGVSQNPRHKITKRGQNVTFRCDPISEHNRLYWYRQTLGQGPEFLTYFQNEAQLEKSRLLSDRFSAERPKGSFSTLEIQRTEQGDSAMYLCASSLESGANVLTFGAGSRLTVL.

In this sample, this clonotype turned up many times. The V and J genes are TRBV9 and TRBJ1-2, with D unresolved. Per the germline V gene, CDR1 is SGDLS and CDR2 is YYNGEE. The length of the CDR3 is 14 residues. V lost 1 base and J lost 4, with 11 bases in between. The CDR3 loop is CASSVSDAAYGYTF. In DNA form, the CDR3 reads TGTGCCAGCAGCGTAAGTGATGCGGCCTATGGCTACACCTTC.